The rows below give T cell receptor beta chains drawn from one sample of a study of T cells in localized non-small cell lung cancer. Profiling relied on immunoSEQ multiplex PCR, and the TCRdb table lists in-frame clones only, not all of them. The sample shows approximately 1,500 clones, roughly a fifth of them seen only once. The specimen was lung tumor tissue, collected before any cancer treatment. The receptors derive from an older male donor with stage III squamous cell lung carcinoma. Both conserved end residues are part of each CDR3. D genes are given only for firm matches. The size field is filled for only some rows; it gives once, few, many or a size class.

V	size	D	J	CDR3	DNA
TRBV6-8	NA	NA	TRBJ1-2	CASSYSNRQTSTYGYTF	TGTGCCAGCAGTTACTCGAATCGACAGACTTCTACCTATGGCTACACCTTC
TRBV10-2	NA	NA	TRBJ2-5	CASSESRGTGSRETQYF	TGCGCCAGCAGTGAGTCTCGGGGAACGGGGTCGCGAGAGACCCAGTACTTC
TRBV14	NA	TRBD1	TRBJ2-2	CASSFAGTGGFGELFF	TGTGCCAGCAGTTTCGCCGGGACAGGGGGCTTTGGGGAGCTGTTTTTT
TRBV28	few	TRBD2	TRBJ2-5	CASRPGLAGYQETQYF	TGTGCCAGCAGACCTGGACTAGCGGGGTACCAAGAGACCCAGTACTTC
TRBV1	NA	NA	TRBJ1-5	CASSHPGQGSNQPQHF	TGCGCCAGCAGCCATCCGGGACAGGGTAGCAATCAGCCCCAGCATTTT
TRBV10-3	few	NA	TRBJ2-7	CAISEVTTDYEQYF	TGTGCCATCAGTGAGGTGACGACGGATTACGAGCAGTACTTC
TRBV9	few	NA	TRBJ1-1	CASNRASYTEAFF	TGTGCCAGCAATAGAGCAAGCTACACTGAAGCTTTCTTT
TRBV5-1	NA	TRBD1	TRBJ2-7	CASSNGQGRSYEQYF	TGCGCCAGCAGCAACGGACAGGGGAGATCCTACGAGCAGTACTTC
TRBV29-1	NA	NA	TRBJ1-1	CSVAPGGMNTEAFF	TGCAGCGTTGCGCCAGGAGGCATGAACACTGAAGCTTTCTTT
TRBV7-4	NA	NA	TRBJ2-3	CASSPSGGQGDTQYF	TGTGCCAGCAGCCCATCGGGGGGCCAAGGAGATACGCAGTATTTT
TRBV6-8	medium-sized	NA	TRBJ2-2	CASISPGTGELFF	TGTGCCAGCATCTCCCCCGGGACTGGGGAGCTGTTTTTT
TRBV18	NA	TRBD1	TRBJ1-6	CASSPVRDRDNSPLHF	TGTGCCAGCTCACCAGTTCGGGACAGGGATAATTCACCCCTCCACTTT
TRBV28	NA	NA	TRBJ1-4	CASNPYRALGEKLFF	TGTGCCAGCAACCCTTACAGGGCCCTGGGTGAAAAACTGTTTTTT
TRBV6-8	NA	NA	TRBJ1-6	CAGRQDRYNSPLHF	TGTGCCGGAAGACAGGACAGATATAATTCACCCCTCCACTTT
TRBV9	NA	TRBD1	TRBJ1-4	CASSATGGKLFF	TGTGCCAGCAGCGCCACAGGGGGAAAACTGTTTTTT
TRBV5-1	few	TRBD2	TRBJ2-3	CASSWGLAGGSKSTDTQYF	TGCGCCAGCAGCTGGGGACTAGCGGGGGGCTCCAAAAGCACAGATACGCAGTATTTT
TRBV28	NA	NA	TRBJ1-2	CASSLGGRGYTF	TGTGCCAGCAGTTTAGGGGGGCGAGGCTACACCTTC
TRBV7-2	NA	TRBD1	TRBJ2-3	CASSIQGNTDTQYF	TGTGCCAGCAGCATACAGGGGAACACAGATACGCAGTATTTT
TRBV14	NA	TRBD2	TRBJ2-1	CASSALAGSYNEQFF	TGTGCCAGCAGCGCTCTAGCGGGGTCCTACAATGAGCAGTTCTTC
TRBV6-8	few	TRBD1	TRBJ1-2	CASSVSLDRRGDYTF	TGTGCCAGCAGTGTATCGTTGGACAGGAGAGGTGACTACACCTTC
TRBV19	NA	TRBD1	TRBJ2-2	CASSSGSSGGSRGPGELFF	TGTGCCAGTAGTTCCGGGTCGTCAGGGGGATCGCGAGGCCCCGGGGAGCTGTTTTTT
TRBV11-3	medium-sized	NA	TRBJ1-2	CASSFGPLAYGYTF	TGTGCCAGCAGCTTCGGACCTCTAGCCTATGGCTACACCTTC
TRBV30	large	NA	TRBJ1-1	CAWTPIYTEAFF	TGTGCCTGGACCCCTATTTACACTGAAGCTTTCTTT
TRBV18	few	NA	TRBJ2-5	CASSPQAYQETQYF	TGTGCCAGCTCACCACAGGCGTACCAAGAGACCCAGTACTTC
TRBV6-8	few	NA	TRBJ1-1	CASSYSGLGVITEAFF	TGTGCCAGCAGTTACTCTGGGTTGGGGGTTATCACTGAAGCTTTCTTT
TRBV9	NA	NA	TRBJ1-3	CASSGEGSLSGNTIYF	TGTGCCAGCAGTGGTGAGGGGTCACTCTCTGGAAACACCATATATTTT
TRBV6-8	few	TRBD1	TRBJ1-1	CASSATGGTEAFF	TGTGCCAGCAGTGCCACAGGGGGCACTGAAGCTTTCTTT
TRBV11-3	few	NA	TRBJ2-3	CASSLDRDTDTQYF	TGTGCCAGCAGCTTAGATCGGGACACAGATACGCAGTATTTT